Presented here are 7 T cell receptor beta chains from one specimen sequenced in a study of T cells in Graves' hyperthyroidism and ophthalmopathy. Using RNA transcripts as the source, TCR beta CDR3 regions were amplified. The TCR CDR3 first-round RT-PCR relied on the HTBI primer set. TCRdb fed the multiplex PCR reads into MiXCR, producing one record per CDR3 protein. The data hold 300,000 to 350,000 distinct CDR3 sequences, with over 15% observed a single time. Source material: blood. The origin of the receptors is a woman between 35 and 50 years old with Graves' ophthalmopathy.

This clonotype was found many times. The chain carries TRBV28 and TRBJ2-5; TRBD2 matches 7 bases. Germline assignment: CDR1 MDHEN and CDR2 SYDVKM. Trimming removed 7 bases from V and 7 bases from J; junction bases left unmatched: 15. The CDR3 runs to 15 residues. The CDR3 DNA sequence: TGTGCCAGCAATAAAAAGCGGGGTGCGGTTGGGACCCAGTACTTC. It is translated as CASNKKRGAVGTQYF.

This clonotype came up a few times. The chain couples TRBV19 to TRBJ2-3, with 9 nucleotides matching TRBD1. Germline V gene data show CDR1 as LNHDA and CDR2 as SQIVND (reference sequence). This CDR3 has 16 amino acids. V was pared by 6 bases and J by 3 bases, with 10 bases of the junction left unmatched. Here the CDR3 DNA reads TGTGCCAGTAGACCCCGGCGGGACAGGGTAACAGATACGCAGTATTTT. Translated: CASRPRRDRVTDTQYF.

In its sample, this clonotype was seen many times. CDR3 sequence: CASSRTAHPGTEAFF. DNA for the CDR3: TGTGCCAGTAGTCGTACAGCTCATCCGGGCACTGAAGCTTTCTTT. The V and J genes are TRBV19 and TRBJ1-1, with unresolved D. The CDR3 is 15 residues long. The germline V gene has CDR1 LNHDA and CDR2 SQIVND (reference sequence). V was trimmed by 5 bases and J by 4 bases, leaving 17 bases between them.

Many counts were recorded for this clonotype. The V call is TRBV9, the J call TRBJ2-1; perhaps D is TRBD1 or TRBD2 (5 bases each). The germline V gene has CDR1 SGDLS and CDR2 YYNGEE. V was pared by 4 bases and J by 9 bases, with 23 bases between. The CDR3 sequence is 16 residues long. The CDR3 nucleotides read TGTGCCAGCAGCCCCCGAACTAGGTTACGAGGGGTTGAGCAGTTCTTC. This translates into CASSPRTRLRGVEQFF.

This clonotype came up a few times. The CDR3 sequence: CASSQDERTQYF. In DNA, the CDR3 is TGTGCCAGCAGCCAAGATGAACGGACCCAGTACTTC. This rearrangement joins TRBV3-1 to TRBJ2-5; D not resolved. V was cut by 0 bases and J by 7 bases, with 6 bases left in between. Germline CDR1 and CDR2: LGHDT and YNNKEL (reference sequence). This CDR3 region has 12 residues.

This clonotype showed up many times. This chain joins TRBV30 and TRBJ1-1; D unresolved. The ends were cut back, 2 bases at V and 2 bases at J, with 0 bases in the middle. The germline CDR1 and CDR2 sequences are GTSNPN and SVGIG (reference sequence). The CDR3 extends over 10 amino acids. The CDR3 DNA reads as TGTGCCTGGAGTAACACTGAAGCTTTCTTT. It is translated as CAWSNTEAFF.

This clonotype has a count of ten or more. One base away lies a much larger clone, so this may be a sequencing read error. CDR3 loop: CAIRGDRGRGETQCF. The CDR3 bases are TGTGCCATCAGGGGGGACAGGGGGCGAGGGGAGACCCAGTGCTTC. The chain uses TRBV10-3 and TRBJ2-5; 12 bases fit TRBD1. The germline CDR1 and CDR2 sequences are ENHRY and SYGVKD. The CDR3 covers 15 residues.